This T cell receptor (beta chain) was found in a study of blood T cell repertoires in COVID-19. Looking at the study overall: Sample material is recorded as cDNA or gDNA derived from T cells, B-cell-depleted T cells, or PBMCs.

Only in-frame clones appear in the TCRdb table, and some are missing; sequencing was by immunoSEQ multiplex PCR. Seen here are hundreds of thousands of clones, roughly 88% observed once, and the top ten hold about 1%. Recruitment covered about 26 US areas and drew participants whose ages spanned about 18 to 100 years. Each participant's cohort was designated according to participant-reported clinical history. Recovery meant two consecutive negative NP/OP PCR tests, professional clearance, or resolved symptoms. This CDR3 spans 12 amino acids. The clonotype was recovered from a woman aged 25 to 39 who had recovered from COVID-19. The rearrangement joins TRBV21-1 to TRBJ1-2; TRBD1, the D gene given by the table, was not confirmed from the DNA. TRBV21-1 is given as a pseudogene. The specimen was PBMCs or T cells enriched from blood (not recorded which). CDR3 in amino acids: CASSKNGAGLCF. The CDR3 DNA sequence: TGTGCCAGCAGCAAAAATGGGGCCGGGCTCTGCTTC.